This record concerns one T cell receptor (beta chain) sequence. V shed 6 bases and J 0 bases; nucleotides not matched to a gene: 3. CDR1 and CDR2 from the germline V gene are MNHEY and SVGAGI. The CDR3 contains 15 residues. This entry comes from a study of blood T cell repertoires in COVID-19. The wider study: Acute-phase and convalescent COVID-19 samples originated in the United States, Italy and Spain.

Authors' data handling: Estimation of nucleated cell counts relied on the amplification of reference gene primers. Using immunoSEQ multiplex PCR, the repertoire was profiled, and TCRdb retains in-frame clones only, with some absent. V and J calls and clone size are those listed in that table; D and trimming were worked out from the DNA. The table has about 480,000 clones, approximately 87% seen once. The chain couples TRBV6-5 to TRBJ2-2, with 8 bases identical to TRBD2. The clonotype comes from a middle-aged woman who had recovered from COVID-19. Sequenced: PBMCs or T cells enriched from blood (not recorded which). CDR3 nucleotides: TGTGCCAGCAGAACTAGCGGTTCGAACACCGGGGAGCTGTTTTTT. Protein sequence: CASRTSGSNTGELFF.